This TCR beta chain was retrieved from a study of T-cell reconstitution after alpha-beta-depleted transplantation in children. General observations from the study: Surviving recipient T cells and thymic progenitors accounted for the high day-60 TCRbeta diversity observed in some patients. Reported findings indicate that, about two months after transplant, alpha-beta T cells came from several hundred expanded clones, which were derived from non-depleted graft cells. T-cell counts and diversity at one year following transplant were attributed mainly to newly produced T cells.

A TCRbeta library incorporating unique molecular identifiers was prepared. A single record per CDR3 protein comes from TCRdb applying MiXCR to the PCR reads. This table has 500,000 to 600,000 distinct CDR3 sequences, roughly a quarter appearing once. This clonotype occurred a few times. Its antigen is currently unknown. CDR3 length: 16 amino acids. From germline, CDR1 is ENHRY and CDR2 SYGVKD. The ends lost 8 bases at V and 1 base at J; junction bases unmatched: 4. This material consisted of PBMCs, taken before TCRalphabeta/CD19-depleted stem cell transplant. The V gene is TRBV10-3, the J gene TRBJ2-1; 14 positions agree with TRBD2. The receptor was isolated from a boy in the first two years of life with Wiskott-Aldrich syndrome, due to receive a stem cell transplant. The CDR3 region has the DNA TGTGCCATCGCCGGGACTAGCGGGAGTTCCTACAATGAGCAGTTCTTC. The encoded protein is CAIAGTSGSSYNEQFF.